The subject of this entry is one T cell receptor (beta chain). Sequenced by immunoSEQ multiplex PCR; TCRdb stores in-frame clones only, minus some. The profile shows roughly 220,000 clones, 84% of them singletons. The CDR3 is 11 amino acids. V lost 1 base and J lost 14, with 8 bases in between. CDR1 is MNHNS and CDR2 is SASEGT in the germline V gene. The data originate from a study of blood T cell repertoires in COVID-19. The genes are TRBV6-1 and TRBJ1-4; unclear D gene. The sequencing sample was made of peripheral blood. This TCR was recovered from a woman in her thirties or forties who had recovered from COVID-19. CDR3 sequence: CASSEDGLLFF. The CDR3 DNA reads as TGTGCCAGCAGTGAAGATGGGCTCCTGTTTTTT.